The next 15 T cell receptor beta chains were all read from a single sample in a study of beta chain features in type 1 diabetes (dated by TCRdb to the late 2010s). Which antigens these TCRs recognize remains unknown. The study at large found these results: A moderate but significant shortening of TCRB CDR3 length was observed in type 1 diabetes patients in all four CD4+ subsets.

To prepare the library, the immunoSEQ multiplex PCR assay was applied. The High Capacity cDNA Reverse Transcription Kit was used to reverse transcribe all of the isolated RNA, meaning that expressed TCRB transcripts were what got sequenced. Here the immuneACCESS table is served through TCRdb, limited to in-frame sequences with V and J called. Missing clones are a known gap in these copies; in checked studies unresolved V genes cover under half, and the rest lacks a known reason. The sample contains 300,000 to 350,000 clones, 13% of them found a single time. The biggest ten clones account for 0.013% to 0.015% of the sample. The sample comprised naive CD4+ T cells from blood. In the paper's terms, the cell subset or site label means: true naive CD4+ T cells. All receptors come from a woman in her late teens or twenties with type 1 diabetes.

The chain combines TRBV7-2 with TRBJ2-2, with 10 bases lining up with TRBD2. The CDR3 is made up of 19 amino acids. The ends lost 4 bases at V and 3 bases at J; junction bases unmatched: 14. Germline CDR1 SGHTA, CDR2 FQGNSA. The CDR3 reads CASSSLSSGRRFDTGELFF. The CDR3 coding sequence is TGTGCCAGCAGCTCCTTATCTAGCGGGAGACGGTTCGACACCGGGGAGCTGTTTTTT.

J is TRBJ2-5 and V is TRBV27; the match to TRBD2 covers 9 bases. V was pared by 3 bases and J by 3 bases, with 8 bases of the junction left unmatched. Germline CDR1 reads MNHEY; CDR2 reads SMNVEV (reference sequence). The CDR3 has 16 residues. CDR3: CASSFLASGIKETQYF. For the CDR3, the DNA is TGTGCCAGCAGTTTTTTGGCTAGCGGGATTAAAGAGACCCAGTACTTC.

In this sample, this clone turned up a few times. The V and J genes are TRBV19 and TRBJ2-3; weak D call: TRBD2 (5 bases). This CDR3 region has 15 residues. V was cut by 4 bases and J by 4 bases, with 15 bases left in between. Germline CDR1 reads LNHDA; CDR2 reads SQIVND (reference sequence). CDR3 DNA sequence: TGTGCCAGTAGTACCGGCGGACTGTTTGCAGATACGCAGTATTTT. Its protein is CASSTGGLFADTQYF.

V gene TRBV30 combines with J gene TRBJ2-1, with D perhaps matching TRBD2 (5 bases). V lost 3 bases to trimming and J lost 2 bases, with 11 bases between them. The V gene's germline CDR1 is GTSNPN and CDR2 SVGIG (reference sequence). This CDR3 has 14 residues. For the CDR3, the DNA is TGTGCCTGGAGACGCGCCGGGGCCTACAATGAGCAGTTCTTC. As protein: CAWRRAGAYNEQFF.

This rearrangement joins TRBV7-9 to TRBJ1-5; D unresolved. CDR3 length: 14 amino acids. Germline CDR1 and CDR2: SEHNR and FQNEAQ (reference sequence). V gave up 5 bases and J gave up 0 bases, with 8 bases separating them. The CDR3 DNA reads TGTGCCAGCAGCCCTGACATTAGCAATCAGCCCCAGCATTTT. It specifies CASSPDISNQPQHF.

This clone has only a few counts. The CDR3 loop is CASSGSRGYTF. CDR3 DNA: TGCGCCAGCAGCGGGAGTCGTGGCTACACCTTC. This chain connects TRBV5-1 to TRBJ1-2; D remains unclear. The CDR3 totals 11 residues. Between the trimmed V and J ends, which lost 4 bases and 7 bases, there was a span of 8 bases. Looked up from germline, CDR1 is SGHRS and CDR2 is YFSETQ. Variable domain in full (rest from reference TRBV5-1 and TRBJ1-2): KAGVTQTPRYLIKTRGQQVTLSCSPISGHRSVSWYQQTPGQGLQFLFEYFSETQRNKGNFPGRFSGRQFSNSRSEMNVSTLELGDSALYLCASSGSRGYTFGSGTRLTVV.

The CDR3 coding sequence is TGTGCCAGCAGCCTAAATAGCGGGGGGGATGAGCAGTTCTTC. Protein sequence: CASSLNSGGDEQFF. The chain recombines TRBV7-2 with TRBJ2-1, with 11 bases fitting TRBD2. The V segment lost 5 bases and the J segment 8 bases; nucleotides outside the gene matches: 5. The CDR3 is 14 residues long. Germline CDR1 and CDR2: SGHTA and FQGNSA.

Only a few counts were recorded for this clone. V gene TRBV6-6 combines with J gene TRBJ2-4; tentatively, D is TRBD1 (5 bases). The CDR3 length is 14 residues. V was shortened by 2 bases and J by 5 bases, with 10 bases between the two germline ends. Germline V gene sequence: CDR1 MNHNY, CDR2 SVGAGI (reference sequence). CDR3: CASSYGDSQNIQYF. In nucleotides, the CDR3 is TGTGCCAGCAGTTACGGTGACAGCCAAAACATTCAGTACTTC.

The J gene is TRBJ2-7, the V gene TRBV18, with D perhaps matching TRBD2 (5 bases). V lost 3 bases and J lost 5, with 17 bases in between. Germline assignment: CDR1 KGHSH and CDR2 LQKENI. The CDR3 runs to 15 residues. CDR3 sequence (DNA): TGTGCCAGCTCACCCCCCCTGAGCGGCCCCAACGAGCAGTACGTC. It is translated as CASSPPLSGPNEQYV.

The V and J genes are TRBV4-2 and TRBJ2-7; 12 nucleotides line up with TRBD2. The CDR3 consists of 15 residues. V was pared by 4 bases and J by 2 bases, with 3 bases of the junction left unmatched. The V gene's germline CDR1 is LGHNA and CDR2 YNFKEQ. In DNA, the CDR3 is TGTGCCAGCAGCCCACGGACTAGCGGGACCTACGAGCAGTACTTC. It codes for CASSPRTSGTYEQYF.

The chain carries TRBV5-4 and TRBJ2-3; 8 bases match TRBD2. V was clipped by 4 bases and J by 1 base; unmatched bases: 5. CDR3 size: 15 residues. CDR1 is SGHNT and CDR2 is YYREEE in the germline V gene (reference sequence). The CDR3 protein is CASSGQTSGTDTQYF. CDR3 nucleotides: TGTGCCAGCAGCGGACAGACTAGCGGCACAGATACGCAGTATTTT. Complete variable domain (other parts from reference TRBV5-4 and TRBJ2-3): ETGVTQSPTHLIKTRGQQVTLRCSSQSGHNTVSWYQQALGQGPQFIFQYYREEENGRGNFPPRFSGLQFPNYSSELNVNALELDDSALYLCASSGQTSGTDTQYFGPGTRLTVL.

This clone was counted only a few times. Other nucleotide sequences in the sample specify the same CDR3. The rearrangement links TRBV20-1 to TRBJ2-5; maybe TRBD2 (6 bases). The CDR3 loop spans 11 amino acids. Germline CDR1 is DFQATT and CDR2 is SNEGSKA (reference sequence). Trimming pared 3 bases from V and 4 bases from J, leaving 6 bases between. Written as DNA, the CDR3 is TGCAGTGCTAGCGGGAGAGAGACCCAGTACTTC. Amino acid sequence: CSASGRETQYF.

This clone was recorded a few times. The rearrangement links TRBV27 to TRBJ2-7; 7 bases are shared with TRBD2. The CDR3 is made up of 14 amino acids. After removal of 7 bases from V and 7 bases from J, the junction contained 13 bases not matched to a gene. Germline assignment: CDR1 MNHEY and CDR2 SMNVEV (reference sequence). The CDR3 DNA follows: TGTGCCAGCACCTCTTCTTGGCGGGGAGGGGAGCAGTACTTC. Protein: CASTSSWRGGEQYF.

This chain uses TRBV30 with TRBJ1-1; D possibly corresponds to TRBD1 (5 bases). This CDR3 comprises 11 residues. Germline V CDR1 and CDR2: GTSNPN, SVGIG (reference sequence). V was cut by 0 bases and J by 11 bases, with 10 bases left in between. The CDR3 DNA reads TGTGCCTGGAGTGTGAAGGGGCCGGCTTTCTTT. Translating it yields CAWSVKGPAFF.

In this sample, this clone turned up a few times. The rearrangement uses TRBV7-9 and TRBJ2-5; TRBD2 might be the D (5 bases). This CDR3 is 15 amino acids long. From germline, CDR1 is SEHNR and CDR2 FQNEAQ (reference sequence). V lost 7 bases to trimming and J lost 7 bases, with 22 bases between them. CDR3 sequence: CASTPRSWTRGTQYF. The CDR3 bases are TGTGCCAGCACCCCGAGAAGTTGGACCCGGGGGACCCAGTACTTC. Drawing the rest from reference TRBV7-9 and TRBJ2-5, the complete variable domain is DTGVSQNPRHKITKRGQNVTFRCDPISEHNRLYWYRQTLGQGPEFLTYFQNEAQLEKSRLLSDRFSAERPKGSFSTLEIQRTEQGDSAMYLCASTPRSWTRGTQYFGPGTRLLVL.